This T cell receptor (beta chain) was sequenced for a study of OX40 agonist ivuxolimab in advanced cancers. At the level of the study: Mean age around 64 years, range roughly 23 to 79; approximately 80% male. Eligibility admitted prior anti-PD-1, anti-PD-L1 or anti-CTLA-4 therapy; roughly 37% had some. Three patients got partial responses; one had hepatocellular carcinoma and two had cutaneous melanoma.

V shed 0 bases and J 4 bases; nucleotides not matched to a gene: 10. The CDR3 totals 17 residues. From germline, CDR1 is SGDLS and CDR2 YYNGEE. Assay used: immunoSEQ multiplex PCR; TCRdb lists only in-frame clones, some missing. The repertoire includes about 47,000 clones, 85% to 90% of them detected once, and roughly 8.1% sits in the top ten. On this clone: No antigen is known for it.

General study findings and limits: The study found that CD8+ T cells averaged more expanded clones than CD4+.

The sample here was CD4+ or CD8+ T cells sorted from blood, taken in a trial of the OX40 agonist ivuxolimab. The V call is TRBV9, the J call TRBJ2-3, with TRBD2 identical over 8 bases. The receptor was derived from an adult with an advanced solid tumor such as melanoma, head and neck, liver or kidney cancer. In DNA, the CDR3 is TGTGCCAGCAGCGTAGGGCGAAGGACTAGCATCGCAGATACGCAGTATTTT. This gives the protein CASSVGRRTSIADTQYF. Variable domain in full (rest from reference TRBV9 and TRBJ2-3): DSGVTQTPKHLITATGQRVTLRCSPRSGDLSVYWYQQSLDQGLQFLIQYYNGEERAKGNILERFSAQQFPDLHSELNLSSLELGDSALYFCASSVGRRTSIADTQYFGPGTRLTVL.